Following are 14 T cell receptor beta chains from one sample sequenced in a study of T cells in Graves' hyperthyroidism and ophthalmopathy (dated by TCRdb to about 2019). The protocol used for the library was multiplex PCR. Instrument used: Illumina HiSeq 2000. The TCR beta CDR3 regions were amplified from RNA transcripts. The TCR CDR3 was subjected to a first round of RT-PCR using the HTBI primer set and the Qiagen OneStep RT-PCR kit. Using fastp trimming at Q25 and MiXCR clonotype assembly, TCRdb reanalyzed the public sequencing data and kept in-frame beta chains. Rows are combined by CDR3 protein, so each entry shows the most common genes and DNA. This sample has 500,000 to 550,000 distinct CDR3 sequences in its table, and roughly 20% of those were observed once. The ten largest clones add up to about 25% of the sample. The sequenced material came from blood. The receptors originated from a man younger than 35 with Graves' hyperthyroidism.

This clonotype appeared many times. The chain employs TRBV28 and TRBJ2-5, with D possibly called TRBD1 or TRBD2 (6 bases each). With 3 bases removed from V and 5 bases from J, the gap between germline ends came to 16 bases. Germline loops: CDR1 MDHEN, CDR2 SYDVKM. This CDR3 region has 15 residues. In DNA form, the CDR3 reads TGTGCCAGCAGTTTTGATTGGGGGGCGGGGGAGACCCAGTACTTC. It is translated as CASSFDWGAGETQYF. The full variable domain, in which reference TRBV28 and TRBJ2-5 provide the parts outside the CDR3, is DVKVTQSSRYLVKRTGEKVFLECVQDMDHENMFWYRQDPGLGLRLIYFSYDVKMKEKGDIPEGYSVSREKKERFSLILESASTNQTSMYLCASSFDWGAGETQYFGPGTRLLVL.

There are a few counts of this clonotype. The chain uses TRBV12-3 or TRBV12-4 and TRBJ2-4, with unresolved D. Trimming took 11 bases from V and 1 from J, leaving 9 bases between them. The CDR3 spans 12 residues. The CDR3 protein is CAAPMAKNIQYF. DNA for the CDR3: TGTGCCGCCCCGATGGCCAAAAACATTCAGTACTTC.

The rearrangement links TRBV30 to TRBJ2-7, with D possibly matching TRBD1 (6 bases). Germline V gene data show CDR1 as GTSNPN and CDR2 as SVGIG (reference sequence). V shed 0 bases and J shed 3 bases, with 15 bases lying between them. The CDR3 covers 15 residues. CDR3 residues: CAWSVSGHVFYEQYF. In DNA form, the CDR3 reads TGTGCCTGGAGTGTCTCGGGACACGTCTTCTACGAGCAGTACTTC.

The genes are TRBV12-3 or TRBV12-4 and TRBJ2-7; 7 positions match TRBD1. There are 14 residues in the CDR3. V lost 4 bases to trimming and J lost 6 bases; unmatched junction nucleotides: 9. The CDR3 bases are TGTGCCAGCAGTTGGGACAGTAGAGCCTTCGAGCAGTACTTC. This gives the protein CASSWDSRAFEQYF.

To note about this clonotype: Given a much more abundant clone one base away, this may be a read error. J is TRBJ1-5 and V is TRBV19; a weak D match, TRBD1 (5 bases). This CDR3 region has 17 residues. Per the germline V gene, CDR1 is LNHDA and CDR2 is SQIVND (reference sequence). CDR3 sequence: CASTPPPGRISNQHQHF. DNA of the CDR3: TGTGCCAGCACTCCGCCGCCAGGGAGGATCAGCAATCAGCACCAGCATTTT.

This clonotype was observed many times. The chain links TRBV12-5 to TRBJ1-5; D is unclear. Germline values: CDR1 LGHNT, CDR2 FRNRAP. Trimming took off 6 bases at V and 5 bases at J, with 14 bases between the two ends. The CDR3 consists of 14 residues. CDR3 amino acids: CASGTDRLHQPQHF. CDR3 nucleotide sequence: TGTGCTAGTGGCACGGACCGCCTCCATCAGCCCCAGCATTTT.

The table lists this clonotype with many counts. The V call is TRBV20-1, the J call TRBJ1-5; D possibly corresponds to TRBD1 (5 bases). Germline values: CDR1 DFQATT, CDR2 SNEGSKA (reference sequence). This CDR3 has 14 residues. V was pared by 4 bases and J by 7 bases, with 17 bases between. CDR3 nucleotide sequence: TGCAGTGCTATACAACCTAGAGGGGACCAGCCCCAGCATTTT. Amino acid sequence: CSAIQPRGDQPQHF.

There are many counts of this clonotype. The chain is built from TRBV29-1 and TRBJ2-7; 7 bases line up with TRBD2. CDR3 length equals 12 residues. Germline V CDR1 and CDR2: SQVTM, ANQGSEA. Unmatched junction bases numbered 3, after V lost 7 bases and J lost 0 bases. The DNA for the CDR3 is TGCAGCGGGGAGGGGAGCTCCTACGAGCAGTACTTC. Protein sequence: CSGEGSSYEQYF.

The chain joins TRBV6-1 to TRBJ1-2; weak D call: TRBD1 (6 bases). The CDR3 has 12 residues. V was pared by 9 bases and J by 3 bases, with 11 bases between. CDR1 and CDR2 (germline): MNHNS, SASEGT. CDR3 residues: CASGGADYGYTF. Written as DNA, the CDR3 is TGTGCCAGTGGGGGGGCGGACTATGGCTACACCTTC.

V is TRBV7-2 and J is TRBJ1-6, with 9 bases lining up with TRBD1. V trimming: 4 bases; J trimming: 7 bases; junction bases outside the gene matches: 5. This CDR3 comprises 15 residues. Germline V CDR1 and CDR2: SGHTA, FQGNSA. The CDR3 sequence is CASSSGTGWNSPLHF. The DNA for the CDR3 is TGTGCCAGCAGCTCAGGGACAGGGTGGAATTCACCCCTCCACTTT. Drawing the rest from reference TRBV7-2 and TRBJ1-6, the complete variable domain is GAGVSQSPSNKVTEKGKDVELRCDPISGHTALYWYRQSLGQGLEFLIYFQGNSAPDKSGLPSDRFSAERTGGSVSTLTIQRTQQEDSAVYLCASSSGTGWNSPLHFGNGTRLTVT.

This clonotype was recorded at least ten times. The chain recombines TRBV6-1 with TRBJ2-7; the D gene is possibly TRBD1 (5 bases). The CDR3 covers 13 residues. Trimming took 3 bases from V and 6 from J, leaving 12 bases between them. Per germline, CDR1 MNHNS and CDR2 SASEGT. The CDR3 bases are TGTGCCAGCAGTGATGGTCAGGGCATCGAGCAGTACTTC. Translating it yields CASSDGQGIEQYF.

The chain has TRBV28 and TRBJ1-2, with 7 bases aligning to TRBD1. Looked up from germline, CDR1 is MDHEN and CDR2 is SYDVKM. This CDR3 comprises 15 residues. Germline trimming cut 5 bases from V and 5 bases from J; bases unmatched to any gene: 11. Here the CDR3 reads CASSPQSRDRYGYTF. CDR3 sequence (DNA): TGTGCCAGCAGTCCTCAGTCCCGGGACAGATATGGCTACACCTTC.

This clonotype came up many times. The genes are TRBV20-1 and TRBJ1-2, with TRBD1 matching over 9 bases. This CDR3 has 16 amino acids. V lost 4 bases to trimming and J lost 2 bases; unmatched junction nucleotides: 11. Germline values: CDR1 DFQATT, CDR2 SNEGSKA (reference sequence). The CDR3 DNA follows: TGCAGTGCTATAGTTACTGGGACAGGGAGGAACTATGGCTACACCTTC. It translates to CSAIVTGTGRNYGYTF.

This clonotype was seen many times. The chain recombines TRBV10-3 with TRBJ1-2; D unclear. The germline V and J ends were trimmed by 7 bases and 2 bases, with 11 bases remaining between them. The CDR3 runs 13 residues. CDR1 and CDR2 from the germline V gene are ENHRY and SYGVKD. The CDR3, as DNA: TGTGCCATCACGGAGCAGGAGAACTATGGCTACACCTTC. Translating gives CAITEQENYGYTF.